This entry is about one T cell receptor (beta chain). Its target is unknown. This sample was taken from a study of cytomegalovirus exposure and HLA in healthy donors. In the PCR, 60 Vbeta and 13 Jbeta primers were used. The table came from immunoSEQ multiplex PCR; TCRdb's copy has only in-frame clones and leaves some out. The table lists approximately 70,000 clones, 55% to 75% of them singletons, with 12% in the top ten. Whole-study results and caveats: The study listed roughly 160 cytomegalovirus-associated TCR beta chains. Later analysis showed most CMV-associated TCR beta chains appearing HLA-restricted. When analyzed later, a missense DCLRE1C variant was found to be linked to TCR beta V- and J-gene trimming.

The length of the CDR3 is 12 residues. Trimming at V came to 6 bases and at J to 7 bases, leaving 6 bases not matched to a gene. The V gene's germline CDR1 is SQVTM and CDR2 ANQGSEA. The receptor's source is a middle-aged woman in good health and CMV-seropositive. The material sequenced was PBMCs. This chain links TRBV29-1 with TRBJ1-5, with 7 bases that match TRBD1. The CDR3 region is CSVQTGRQPQHF. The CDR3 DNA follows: TGCAGCGTGCAGACAGGGCGGCAGCCCCAGCATTTT.